This is a list of T cell receptor beta chains from one sample in a study of shared clonotypes between healthy human individuals. The repertoire was sequenced with immunoSEQ multiplex PCR; TCRdb's copy has only in-frame clones and lacks some. The table includes 650,000 to 700,000 clones, about 90% detected once. The sample taken for sequencing was memory CD8+ T cells from PBMCs. The receptors were gathered from a man between 18 and 35 years old in good health. Some clones in this sample may be carry-over from other donors' samples. CDR3s include the opening cysteine and the closing phenylalanine or tryptophan. The order of the fields is J gene, clone size, V gene, D gene, CDR3 protein, CDR3 DNA. D genes are given only for firm matches. Clone size is not always given. Where it is, it says once, few, many or a class for expanded clones.

>TRBJ2-3|NA|TRBV7-6|TRBD2
CASTPPRTSGRVADTQYF
TGTGCCAGCACCCCGCCCCGGACTAGCGGGAGAGTCGCAGATACGCAGTATTTT
>TRBJ1-2|NA|TRBV27|NA
CASSLGRGRGYTF
TGTGCCAGCAGCTTGGGGCGGGGCCGCGGCTACACCTTC
>TRBJ2-1|NA|TRBV2|TRBD2
CASSALAPGGIYEQFF
TGTGCCAGCAGTGCACTAGCGCCGGGGGGGATCTATGAGCAGTTCTTC
>TRBJ2-6|NA|TRBV7-8|NA
CASSLGGFRWANVLTF
TGTGCCAGCAGCTTAGGGGGCTTCAGATGGGCCAACGTCCTGACTTTC
>TRBJ2-1|NA|TRBV5-6|TRBD2
CASSLGEGSYNEQFF
TGTGCCAGCAGCTTGGGGGAGGGCTCCTACAATGAGCAGTTCTTC
>TRBJ2-7|once|TRBV4-1|NA
CASSPRTQNYEQYF
TGCGCCAGCAGCCCCAGGACGCAAAACTACGAGCAGTACTTC
>TRBJ2-5|NA|TRBV4-3|TRBD2
CASSGTSGTGETQYF
TGCGCCAGCAGCGGGACTAGCGGGACGGGGGAGACCCAGTACTTC
>TRBJ1-2|NA|TRBV19|NA
CASSISDRTLDGYTF
TGTGCCAGTAGTATCAGTGACAGGACCCTCGATGGCTACACCTTC
>TRBJ2-6|NA|TRBV13|NA
CASSPRLGTGNSGANVLTF
TGTGCCAGCAGCCCCCGACTCGGGACGGGGAACTCTGGGGCCAACGTCCTGACTTTC
>TRBJ1-2|NA|TRBV7-2|TRBD1
CASSPTGTGVGYTF
TGTGCCAGCAGCCCCACCGGGACAGGGGTTGGCTACACCTTC
>TRBJ2-5|NA|TRBV7-8|NA
CASSLGGLKKETQYF
TGTGCCAGCAGCTTAGGAGGCCTTAAAAAAGAGACCCAGTACTTC
>TRBJ2-7|NA|TRBV15|NA
CATSRGSYPCEQYF
TGTGCCACCAGCAGAGGTTCGTATCCATGCGAGCAGTACTTC
>TRBJ1-1|NA|TRBV6-1|TRBD1
CASSGDRQGWGTEAFF
TGTGCCAGCAGTGGAGATCGACAGGGCTGGGGCACTGAAGCTTTCTTT
>TRBJ2-7|NA|TRBV29-1|TRBD1
CSVEDPGGSYEQYF
TGCAGCGTTGAAGATCCAGGGGGCTCCTACGAGCAGTACTTC